These 8 T cell receptor beta chains were sequenced from one sample in a study of blood T cell repertoires in COVID-19. Assay used: immunoSEQ multiplex PCR; TCRdb lists only in-frame clones, some missing. This sample yields more than 140,000 clones, of which around 80% are seen a single time; 6.5% to 9% belongs to the top ten. The sequencing sample was made of peripheral blood. The receptors here all came from a woman aged 45-65 years in a cohort sampled during active or convalescent COVID-19.

This clone has just one count. This chain joins TRBV4-3 and TRBJ1-1; D ambiguous. The germline V and J ends were trimmed by 4 bases and 4 bases, with 10 bases remaining between them. CDR3 length equals 13 residues. Germline CDR1 is LGHNA and CDR2 is YSLEER. CDR3 sequence reads: CASSLVGGTEAFF. As DNA, the CDR3 is TGCGCCAGCAGCCTTGTAGGCGGCACTGAAGCTTTCTTT.

A few counts support this clone. The J gene is TRBJ1-6, the V gene TRBV2; D unclear. Trimming took 6 bases from V and 9 from J, leaving 15 bases between them. The V gene's germline CDR1 is SNHLY and CDR2 FYNNEI. The CDR3 is 14 amino acids. The CDR3 is CASRLASRGSPLHF. CDR3 sequence (DNA): TGTGCCAGCAGATTGGCCTCGAGAGGTTCACCCCTCCACTTT.

The V and J genes are TRBV7-6 and TRBJ2-3, with a possible D match to TRBD1 (6 bases). The CDR3 is 16 amino acids. The V gene lost 5 bases and the J gene lost 0 bases, with 15 bases spanning the gap. Per the germline V gene, CDR1 is SGHVS and CDR2 is FNYEAQ. CDR3 loop: CASSPDSMVSTDTQYF. The CDR3 DNA reads TGTGCCAGCAGCCCGGACAGTATGGTTAGCACAGATACGCAGTATTTT.

V and J are TRBV24-1 and TRBJ2-1; TRBD1 aligns across 8 bases. The CDR3 is 14 amino acids. Trimming cost V 4 bases and J 8 bases; bases outside gene matches: 6. The germline gives CDR1 KGHDR, CDR2 SFDVKD. The CDR3 loop reads CATSDPGQGHEQFF. The CDR3 bases are TGTGCCACCAGTGACCCCGGACAGGGTCATGAGCAGTTCTTC.

This chain connects TRBV11-2 to TRBJ1-4; perhaps TRBD1 as D (6 bases). The CDR3 covers 13 residues. From germline, CDR1 is SGHAT and CDR2 FQNNGV. V was clipped by 5 bases and J by 5 bases, with 9 bases between them. CDR3 loop: CASSPDRNEKLFF. The DNA for the CDR3 is TGTGCCAGCAGCCCCGACAGGAATGAAAAACTGTTTTTT.

The chain uses TRBV6-6 and TRBJ2-6; D is perhaps TRBD1 (6 bases). Germline V gives CDR1 MNHNY, CDR2 SVGAGI (reference sequence). The CDR3 length is 17 residues. Trimming pared 5 bases from V and 0 bases from J, leaving 14 bases between. CDR3 DNA sequence: TGTGCCAGCAGTCGAGTGGACAGTAGCTCTGGGGCCAACGTCCTGACTTTC. Translation: CASSRVDSSSGANVLTF.

The rearrangement uses TRBV30 and TRBJ2-6; D is possibly TRBD1 (5 bases). Trimming stripped 5 bases from V and 1 base from J, with 9 bases between. The germline gives CDR1 GTSNPN, CDR2 SVGIG (reference sequence). The CDR3 consists of 14 residues. The CDR3 DNA is TGTGCCTGGGCTAGGGGATCTGGGGCCAACGTCCTGACTTTC. Protein product: CAWARGSGANVLTF.

The rearrangement uses TRBV12-5 and TRBJ1-2; D ambiguous. V shed 6 bases and J shed 1 base, with 18 bases lying between them. CDR3 size: 16 residues. Per the germline V gene, CDR1 is LGHNT and CDR2 is FRNRAP. DNA of the CDR3: TGTGCTAGTGGGGAGGGATTGGCAGTAAATAACTATGGCTACACCTTC. It translates to CASGEGLAVNNYGYTF.